Below are 21 T cell receptor beta chains sequenced from a single sample in a study of cytomegalovirus exposure and HLA in healthy donors. Use of 60 Vbeta and 13 Jbeta primers characterized the PCR. Sequenced by immunoSEQ multiplex PCR; TCRdb stores in-frame clones only, minus some. The sample gives 160,000 or so clones, over 80% of which show up once; roughly 1.5% is in the top ten. The sequencing sample was made of PBMCs. Receptor source: a woman in her late teens or twenties in good health and CMV-seronegative.

This clone has only a few counts. J is TRBJ2-5 and V is TRBV5-5, with unresolved D. The J call may be in error: the DNA end matches TRBJ2-7 better. The CDR3 is made up of 14 amino acids. Germline V CDR1 and CDR2: SGHKS, YYEKEE (reference sequence). This CDR3 is CASAPRQSSYEQYF. The CDR3 DNA sequence: TGTGCCAGCGCACCGCGACAAAGCTCCTACGAGCAGTACTTC.

In the case of this clone: A read error may produce the germline difference seen at one junction end. This chain uses TRBV6-5 with TRBJ1-2, with TRBD1 as a possible D gene (6 bases). This CDR3 comprises 16 residues. The germline gives CDR1 MNHEY, CDR2 SVGAGI. As DNA, the CDR3 is TGTGCCAGCAGTTACTCGATACAGGGAGCTAACCATGGCTACACCTTC. It translates to CASSYSIQGANHGYTF.

The chain links TRBV28 to TRBJ1-4; 8 positions match TRBD1. The CDR3 length is 13 residues. CDR1 and CDR2 from the germline V gene are MDHEN and SYDVKM. The V gene end was trimmed by 8 bases and the J gene end by 8 bases; junction bases not matched to a gene: 7. Here the CDR3 reads CASGGTGWEKLFF. The CDR3 region has the DNA TGTGCCAGCGGTGGGACAGGTTGGGAAAAACTGTTTTTT.

The chain links TRBV27 to TRBJ2-3, with 8 positions matching TRBD1. This CDR3 region has 19 residues. CDR1 and CDR2 (germline): MNHEY, SMNVEV (reference sequence). V dropped 6 bases and J dropped 1; count of bases not matched to a gene: 18. CDR3 DNA sequence: TGTGCCAGCAGCCAGCCGGGACAGGCCCCACTAGATGGCACAGATACGCAGTATTTT. Its translation is CASSQPGQAPLDGTDTQYF.

The chain joins TRBV27 to TRBJ1-1, with 7 bases aligning to TRBD1. The CDR3 runs to 14 residues. Trimming took 5 bases from V and 3 from J; bases not matched to a gene: 6. Germline values: CDR1 MNHEY, CDR2 SMNVEV (reference sequence). DNA of the CDR3: TGTGCCAGCAGTACACGGACAGGAGACACTGAAGCTTTCTTT. Protein sequence: CASSTRTGDTEAFF.

The sample holds a few counts of this clone. The chain carries TRBV5-4 and TRBJ2-1, with TRBD1 identical over 7 bases. CDR3 length equals 15 residues. J gave up 1 base and V 4 bases, and 5 bases lay outside the gene matches. In germline, CDR1 is SGHNT, CDR2 YYREEE (reference sequence). CDR3 coding DNA: TGTGCCAGCAGCGCTGTCAGGGGGTCCTACAATGAGCAGTTCTTC. It codes for CASSAVRGSYNEQFF.

The chain couples TRBV6-6 to TRBJ1-6; 10 bases match TRBD1. With V trimmed by 4 bases and J by 2 bases, 2 bases remained unmatched. The CDR3 runs to 16 residues. Germline lookup yields CDR1 MNHNY and CDR2 SVGAGI (reference sequence). CDR3 residues: CASSWTGGTYNSPLHF. In DNA, the CDR3 is TGTGCCAGCAGTTGGACAGGGGGTACCTATAATTCACCCCTCCACTTT.

The rearrangement links TRBV7-2 to TRBJ1-2; tentative D call: TRBD1 (6 bases). The CDR3 is 14 residues long. CDR1 and CDR2 from the germline V gene are SGHTA and FQGNSA. V dropped 5 bases and J dropped 3 bases, with 13 bases sitting between them. The CDR3 nucleotides are TGTGCCAGCAGCAAACAGGGAGCTGACTATGGCTACACCTTC. Translating it yields CASSKQGADYGYTF.

V gene TRBV23-1 combines with J gene TRBJ1-1; D gene unclear. TRBV23-1 is given ORF status, its function remaining uncertain. This CDR3 region has 20 residues. V was pared by 6 bases and J by 1 base, with 30 bases between. Here the CDR3 reads CASSYEGWTMARTWNTEAFF. In DNA, the CDR3 is TGCGCCAGCAGCTACGAGGGCTGGACGATGGCCCGAACGTGGAACACTGAAGCTTTCTTT.

The J gene is TRBJ1-1, the V gene TRBV2, with 8 bases that match TRBD1. The V gene end was trimmed by 4 bases and the J gene end by 6 bases; junction bases not matched to a gene: 4. The CDR3 covers 13 residues. Looked up from germline, CDR1 is SNHLY and CDR2 is FYNNEI. The CDR3 spells CASSVVQGAEAFF. The CDR3 DNA follows: TGTGCCAGCAGTGTAGTACAGGGGGCTGAAGCTTTCTTT.

The V call is TRBV5-1, the J call TRBJ1-1, with 10 bases lining up with TRBD1. This CDR3 has 15 residues. Trimming took 2 bases from V and 5 from J; bases not matched to a gene: 6. Germline values: CDR1 SGHRS, CDR2 YFSETQ. This CDR3 reads CASSLGTGVRTEAFF. CDR3 nucleotides: TGCGCCAGCAGCTTAGGGACAGGGGTGCGGACTGAAGCTTTCTTT.

V usage is TRBV5-6 and J usage is TRBJ2-7; weak D call: TRBD1 (6 bases). The CDR3 is made up of 16 amino acids. V was shortened by 1 base and J by 0 bases, with 14 bases between the two germline ends. Germline V gene data show CDR1 as SGHDT and CDR2 as YYEEEE. The CDR3 nucleotides read TGTGCCAGCAGCTTGCCCACAGGGTCCCCCTCCTACGAGCAGTACTTC. This translates into CASSLPTGSPSYEQYF.

The rearrangement uses TRBV6-5 and TRBJ1-1; tentatively, D is TRBD1 (5 bases). V lost 2 bases, J lost 6 bases, and 16 bases lay in between. The CDR3 covers 15 residues. The V gene's germline CDR1 is MNHEY and CDR2 SVGAGI. The CDR3 DNA follows: TGTGCCAGCAGTTACGATGGGCAGGGTCGTCCTGAAGCTTTCTTT. Translating it yields CASSYDGQGRPEAFF.

The chain recombines TRBV7-8 with TRBJ1-3, with 7 bases that match TRBD1. Germline CDR1 and CDR2: SGHVS and FQNEAQ. Losses at the gene ends were 5 bases for V and 4 bases for J; bases not matched to a gene: 8. This CDR3 spans 15 amino acids. In DNA, the CDR3 is TGTGCCAGCAGCCGAGCACAGGGGCCAGGAAACACCATATATTTT. It specifies CASSRAQGPGNTIYF.

V gene TRBV29-1 combines with J gene TRBJ2-1; D is unclear. CDR1 and CDR2 from the germline V gene are SQVTM and ANQGSEA. The CDR3 extends over 10 amino acids. The V and J ends lost 6 bases and 9 bases respectively, with 9 bases between them. CDR3 nucleotides: TGCAGCGTCTTCAGTTTTGAGCAGTTCTTC. This encodes CSVFSFEQFF.

This clone was counted once. The chain has TRBV19 and TRBJ2-4; weak D call: TRBD2 (5 bases). Germline CDR1 is LNHDA and CDR2 is SQIVND (reference sequence). V was shortened by 5 bases and J by 8 bases, with 19 bases between the two germline ends. This CDR3 has 15 amino acids. The CDR3, as DNA: TGTGCCAGTAGTCTACTGACCGGACTGAGGGACATTCAGTACTTC. Encoded protein: CASSLLTGLRDIQYF.

This clone was counted between two and nine times. This rearrangement joins TRBV5-1 to TRBJ2-3, with 7 bases fitting TRBD1. Per germline, CDR1 SGHRS and CDR2 YFSETQ. Trimming at V came to 4 bases and at J to 5 bases, leaving 7 bases not matched to a gene. The CDR3 runs 14 residues. The CDR3 DNA reads as TGCGCCAGCAGCCCGGGACAGCCTGGAGATACGCAGTATTTT. It is translated as CASSPGQPGDTQYF.

The genes are TRBV7-9 and TRBJ1-5, with a tentative D call TRBD1 (5 bases). V was cut by 3 bases and J by 2 bases, with 11 bases left in between. CDR1 is SEHNR, CDR2 FQNEAQ, per germline (reference sequence). The CDR3 consists of 15 residues. The CDR3 here is CASSLGLQGNQPQHF. CDR3 in DNA: TGTGCCAGCAGCTTGGGCCTACAGGGCAATCAGCCCCAGCATTTT.

The chain has TRBV4-1 and TRBJ2-3; D might be TRBD2 (6 bases). Germline V gene lookup returns CDR1 MGHRA and CDR2 YSYEKL. The CDR3 has 15 amino acids. The V end lost 4 bases, the J end lost 7 bases, and 18 bases lay between the germline ends. The CDR3 bases are TGCGCCAGCAGCCCCCTTCACGGGGGAGCTCATACGCAGTATTTT. Translated, it gives CASSPLHGGAHTQYF.

The chain couples TRBV7-2 to TRBJ2-3; 8 bases map to TRBD2. The germline gives CDR1 SGHTA, CDR2 FQGNSA. This CDR3 spans 16 amino acids. Unmatched junction bases numbered 11, after V lost 5 bases and J lost 4 bases. For the CDR3, the DNA is TGTGCCAGCAGCCCCACCAGACGGGGGGGCGCAGATACGCAGTATTTT. Protein sequence: CASSPTRRGGADTQYF.

This clone was seen just once. V gene TRBV6-1 combines with J gene TRBJ2-1; 8 bases map to TRBD1. CDR3 size: 15 residues. The trim removed 9 bases at V and 8 bases at J, leaving 15 bases unmatched. CDR1 MNHNS and CDR2 SASEGT come from the germline V gene. CDR3 sequence reads: CASPRGRVSGDEQFF. In nucleotides, the CDR3 is TGTGCCAGTCCCAGGGGGCGGGTAAGTGGAGATGAGCAGTTCTTC.